This T cell receptor (beta chain) emerged from a study of vaccination and CD4 T cells after COVID-19. The treatment was: approximately nine-day PBMC culture with coronavirus spike peptide pools or control peptides (ViraFEST assay). A remark on this clonotype: Antigen: not known.

V shed 6 bases and J 1 base; nucleotides not matched to a gene: 2. In germline, CDR1 is SNHLY, CDR2 FYNNEI. The CDR3 contains 13 residues. The Oncomine TCR Beta short-read assay sequenced DNA from cultured CD4+ T cells. TCRdb processed the PCR reads anew with MiXCR; each CDR3 protein has one entry. The sample holds 15,000 to 20,000 distinct CDR3 sequences, about 61% seen once. Input material: CD4+ T cells from blood, cultured in vitro. V and J are TRBV2 and TRBJ1-1, with TRBD1 matching over 7 bases. The TCR sequence derives from a human donor who had recovered from COVID-19. Written as DNA, the CDR3 is TGTGCCAGCAGGGGACAGTGGAACACTGAAGCTTTCTTT. This encodes CASRGQWNTEAFF.